This TCR beta chain was sequenced for a study of T cell clonality in common variable immunodeficiency. Whole-study findings and limits: Links between repertoire features and CVID complications were heterogeneity-limited. Reportedly, TCR beta sequences from common variable immunodeficiency showed fewer deletions and N-nucleotide insertions.

Blood samples were heparinized, about 4.5 to 9 ml per donor. TCRdb's copy holds only in-frame clones and misses some; the assay was immunoSEQ multiplex PCR. This sample has about 35,000 clones and no singletons, with roughly a tenth in the ten largest. Of note for this clone: Its antigen is not identified. Read sequence stops 3 residues before the CDR3 end, and the germline J gene provides the missing end.

The V gene lost 5 bases and the J gene lost 3 bases, with 12 bases spanning the gap. This CDR3 region has 14 residues. Germline loops: CDR1 SEHNR, CDR2 FQNEAQ (reference sequence). V and J are TRBV7-9 and TRBJ2-3, with D possibly being TRBD1 (6 bases). Input material: peripheral blood mononuclear cells. This TCR came from a person between 18 and 70 years old in good health. The CDR3 region is CASSPQGGTDTQYF. The sequenced CDR3 bases are TGTGCCAGCAGCCCACAGGGTGGAACAGATACG.